One sample yielded the 8 T cell receptor beta chains listed below, sequenced in a study of PD-1 blockade in classical Hodgkin lymphoma. Brentuximab vedotin exposure varied, and every patient relapsed after autologous stem cell transplantation. Produced via immunoSEQ multiplex PCR; TCRdb's table is partial and in-frame only. The sample consists of some 100,000 clones, 80% to 95% of them appearing once. Material: peripheral blood mononuclear cells (PBMCs), obtained at baseline. Receptor source: a human donor with classical Hodgkin lymphoma.

This sequence joins TRBV30 and TRBJ1-3; tentative D call: TRBD1 (5 bases). Trimming shortened V by 4 bases and J by 5 bases, and 12 bases separated the two germline ends. Per germline, CDR1 GTSNPN and CDR2 SVGIG (reference sequence). The CDR3 extends over 13 amino acids. The DNA for the CDR3 is TGTGCCTGGACCTTAGGGGTTCGAAACACCATATATTTT. It translates to CAWTLGVRNTIYF.

V and J are TRBV4-1 and TRBJ1-5; possible D gene TRBD1, 5 bases. This CDR3 spans 17 amino acids. Germline assignment: CDR1 MGHRA and CDR2 YSYEKL. The V and J ends lost 4 bases and 0 bases respectively, with 16 bases between them. Here the CDR3 DNA reads TGCGCCAGCAGCCTGGGGGGGAGGGCCACTAGCAATCAGCCCCAGCATTTT. Its translation: CASSLGGRATSNQPQHF.

The chain is built from TRBV2 and TRBJ2-2, with D possibly TRBD1 on 6 matching bases. The CDR3 consists of 14 residues. V lost 5 bases to trimming and J lost 6 bases, with 13 bases between them. From germline, CDR1 is SNHLY and CDR2 FYNNEI. The CDR3 reads CASSSQGFSGELFF. CDR3 in DNA: TGTGCCAGCAGTTCACAGGGATTTTCCGGGGAGCTGTTTTTT.

The chain couples TRBV7-9 to TRBJ1-1; D possibly corresponds to TRBD1 (5 bases). Germline CDR1 and CDR2: SEHNR and FQNEAQ (reference sequence). The CDR3 runs 14 residues. With 3 bases removed from V and 11 bases from J, the gap between germline ends came to 19 bases. The DNA for the CDR3 is TGTGCCAGCAGCTTCCCCCTGACAGTTCAGGTGGCTTTCTTT. Translating it yields CASSFPLTVQVAFF.

The chain recombines TRBV5-6 with TRBJ1-5; unclear D gene. Trimming removed 1 base at V and 1 base at J, with 6 bases between. This CDR3 region has 14 residues. Germline values: CDR1 SGHDT, CDR2 YYEEEE. The CDR3 region has the DNA TGTGCCAGCAGCTTGTATATAAGCAATCAGCCCCAGCATTTT. It codes for CASSLYISNQPQHF.

The chain links TRBV28 to TRBJ2-4; 11 bases fit TRBD2. The CDR3 contains 13 residues. The germline V gene has CDR1 MDHEN and CDR2 SYDVKM. V lost 6 bases, J lost 13 bases, and 8 bases stayed unmatched. Written as DNA, the CDR3 is TGTGCCAGCAGCTTACCCTTAGCGGGAGGGCAGTACTTC. This translates into CASSLPLAGGQYF.

This clone has only one observation. The genes are TRBV29-1 and TRBJ2-3; D unclear. V was cut by 5 bases and J by 2 bases, with 8 bases left in between. The germline V gene encodes CDR1 SQVTM and CDR2 ANQGSEA. The CDR3 consists of 12 residues. In DNA form, the CDR3 reads TGCAGCGTTCAGCCCAACACAGATACGCAGTATTTT. Translating it yields CSVQPNTDTQYF.

The J gene is TRBJ1-1, the V gene TRBV19; D gene uncertain. Looked up from germline, CDR1 is LNHDA and CDR2 is SQIVND (reference sequence). V gave up 2 bases and J gave up 6 bases, with 4 bases separating them. The CDR3 loop spans 11 amino acids. The CDR3 protein is CASSIFPEAFF. CDR3 DNA: TGTGCCAGTAGTATATTTCCTGAAGCTTTCTTT.